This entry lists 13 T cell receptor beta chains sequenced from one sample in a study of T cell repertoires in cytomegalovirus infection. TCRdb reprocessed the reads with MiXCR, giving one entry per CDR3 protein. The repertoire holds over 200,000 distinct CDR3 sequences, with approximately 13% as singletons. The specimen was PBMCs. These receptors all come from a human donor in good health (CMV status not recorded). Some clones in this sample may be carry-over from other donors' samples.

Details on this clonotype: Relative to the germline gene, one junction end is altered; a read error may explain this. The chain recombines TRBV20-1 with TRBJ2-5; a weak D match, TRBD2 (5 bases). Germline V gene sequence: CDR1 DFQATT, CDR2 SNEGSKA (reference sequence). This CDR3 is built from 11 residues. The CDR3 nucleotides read TGCAGTGCTCAAACTGGGCCAATAGCGTCCTTC. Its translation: CSAQTGPIASF.

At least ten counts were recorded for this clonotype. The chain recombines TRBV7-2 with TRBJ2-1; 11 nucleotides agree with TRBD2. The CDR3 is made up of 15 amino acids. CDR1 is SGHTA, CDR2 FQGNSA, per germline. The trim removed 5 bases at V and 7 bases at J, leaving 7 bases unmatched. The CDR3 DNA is TGTGCCAGCAGCATACCGGGACTAGCGGTAAATGAGCAGTTCTTC. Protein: CASSIPGLAVNEQFF.

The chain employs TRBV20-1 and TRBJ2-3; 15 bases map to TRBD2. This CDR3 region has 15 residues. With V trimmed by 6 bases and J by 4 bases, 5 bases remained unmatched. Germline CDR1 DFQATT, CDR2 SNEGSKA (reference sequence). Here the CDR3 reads CSATGLAGGADTQYF. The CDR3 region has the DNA TGCAGTGCCACAGGACTAGCGGGGGGGGCAGATACGCAGTATTTT.

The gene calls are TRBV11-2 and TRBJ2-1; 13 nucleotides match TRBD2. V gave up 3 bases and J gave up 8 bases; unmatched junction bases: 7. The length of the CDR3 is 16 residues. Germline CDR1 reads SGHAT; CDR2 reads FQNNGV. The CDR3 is CASSFWTSGSPDEQFF. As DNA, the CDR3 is TGTGCCAGCAGCTTCTGGACTAGCGGGAGTCCCGATGAGCAGTTCTTC. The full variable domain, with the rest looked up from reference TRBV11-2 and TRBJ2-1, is EAGVAQSPRYKIIEKRQSVAFWCNPISGHATLYWYQQILGQGPKLLIQFQNNGVVDDSQLPKDRFSAERLKGVDSTLKIQPAKLEDSAVYLCASSFWTSGSPDEQFFGPGTRLTVL.

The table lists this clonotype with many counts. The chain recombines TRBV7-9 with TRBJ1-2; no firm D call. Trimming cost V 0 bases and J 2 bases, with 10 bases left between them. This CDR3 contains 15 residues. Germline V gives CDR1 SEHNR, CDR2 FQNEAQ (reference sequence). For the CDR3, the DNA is TGTGCCAGCAGCTTAGCGGGCAGCGAGAACTATGGCTACACCTTC. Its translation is CASSLAGSENYGYTF.

In DNA, the CDR3 is TGTGCCAGCAGTTTTCCCCAGGGGGTCACTGAAGCTTTCTTT. Amino acids: CASSFPQGVTEAFF. The V and J genes are TRBV6-2 or TRBV6-3 and TRBJ1-1; the match to TRBD1 covers 7 bases. J gave up 4 bases and V 4 bases, and 6 bases lay outside the gene matches. Germline loops: CDR1 MNHEY, CDR2 SVGEGT. This CDR3 comprises 14 residues.

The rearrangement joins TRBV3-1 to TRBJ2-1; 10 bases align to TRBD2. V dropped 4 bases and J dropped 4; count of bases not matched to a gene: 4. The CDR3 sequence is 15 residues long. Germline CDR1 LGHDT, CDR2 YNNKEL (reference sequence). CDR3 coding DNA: TGTGCCAGCAGCCTTGGGACTAGCGAGTACAATGAGCAGTTCTTC. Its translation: CASSLGTSEYNEQFF.

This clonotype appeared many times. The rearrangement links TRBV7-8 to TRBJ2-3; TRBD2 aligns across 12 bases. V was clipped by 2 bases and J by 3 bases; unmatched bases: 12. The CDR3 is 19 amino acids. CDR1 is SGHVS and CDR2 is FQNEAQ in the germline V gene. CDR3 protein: CASSLLGLAGGPTTDTQYF. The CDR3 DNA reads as TGTGCCAGCAGCTTATTAGGGCTAGCGGGGGGGCCAACGACAGATACGCAGTATTTT.

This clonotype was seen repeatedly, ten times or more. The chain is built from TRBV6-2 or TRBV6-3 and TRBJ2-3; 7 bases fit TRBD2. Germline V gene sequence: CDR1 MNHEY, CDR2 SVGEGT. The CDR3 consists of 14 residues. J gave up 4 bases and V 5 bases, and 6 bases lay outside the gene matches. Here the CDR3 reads CASSRGRGADTQYF. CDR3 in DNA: TGTGCCAGCAGTCGAGGGAGGGGCGCAGATACGCAGTATTTT.

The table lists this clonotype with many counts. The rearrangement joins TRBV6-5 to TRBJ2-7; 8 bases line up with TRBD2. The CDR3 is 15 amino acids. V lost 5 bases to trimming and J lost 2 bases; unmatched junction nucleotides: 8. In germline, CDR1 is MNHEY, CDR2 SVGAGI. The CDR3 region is CASSIRGGGPYEQYF. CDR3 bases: TGTGCCAGCAGTATTCGGGGGGGGGGGCCCTACGAGCAGTACTTC.

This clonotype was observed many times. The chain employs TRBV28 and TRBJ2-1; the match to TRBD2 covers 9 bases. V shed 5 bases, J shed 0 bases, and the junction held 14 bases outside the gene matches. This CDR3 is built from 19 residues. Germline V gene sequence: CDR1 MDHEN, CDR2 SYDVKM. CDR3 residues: CASSPRTSAQYRSYNEQFF. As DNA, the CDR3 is TGTGCCAGCAGTCCAAGGACTAGCGCCCAGTATCGCTCCTACAATGAGCAGTTCTTC.

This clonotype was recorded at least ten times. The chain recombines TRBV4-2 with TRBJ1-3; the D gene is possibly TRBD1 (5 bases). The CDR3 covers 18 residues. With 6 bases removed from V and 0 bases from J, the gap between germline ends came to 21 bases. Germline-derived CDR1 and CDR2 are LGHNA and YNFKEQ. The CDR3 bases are TGTGCCAGCAGTCCTAAGACCGGGACGTTTATCTCTGGAAACACCATATATTTT. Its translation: CASSPKTGTFISGNTIYF.

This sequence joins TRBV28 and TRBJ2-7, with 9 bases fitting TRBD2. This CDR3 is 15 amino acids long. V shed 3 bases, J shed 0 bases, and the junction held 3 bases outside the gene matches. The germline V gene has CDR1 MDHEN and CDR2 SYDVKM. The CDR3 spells CASSFAGGSSYEQYF. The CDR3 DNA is TGTGCCAGCAGTTTTGCGGGAGGGAGCTCCTACGAGCAGTACTTC.